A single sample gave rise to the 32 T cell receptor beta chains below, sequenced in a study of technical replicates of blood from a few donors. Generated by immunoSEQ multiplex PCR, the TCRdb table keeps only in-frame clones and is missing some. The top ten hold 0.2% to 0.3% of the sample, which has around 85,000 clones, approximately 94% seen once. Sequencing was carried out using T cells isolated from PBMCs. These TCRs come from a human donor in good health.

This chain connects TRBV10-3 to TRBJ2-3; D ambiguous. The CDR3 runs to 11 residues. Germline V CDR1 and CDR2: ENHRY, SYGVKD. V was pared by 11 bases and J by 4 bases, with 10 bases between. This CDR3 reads CALGVADTQYF. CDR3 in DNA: TGTGCCTTGGGCGTGGCAGATACGCAGTATTTT.

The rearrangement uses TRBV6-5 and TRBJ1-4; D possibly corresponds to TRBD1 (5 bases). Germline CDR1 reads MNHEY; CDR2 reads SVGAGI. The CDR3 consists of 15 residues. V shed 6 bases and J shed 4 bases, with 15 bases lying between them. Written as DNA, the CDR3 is TGTGCCAGCAGGACTCGGGGGTCGCTTAATGAAAAACTGTTTTTT. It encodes CASRTRGSLNEKLFF.

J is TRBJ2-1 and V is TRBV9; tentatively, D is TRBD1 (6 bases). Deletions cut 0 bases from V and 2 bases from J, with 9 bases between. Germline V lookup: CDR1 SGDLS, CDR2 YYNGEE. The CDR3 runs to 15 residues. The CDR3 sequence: CASSVGRGTYNEQFF. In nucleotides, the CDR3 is TGTGCCAGCAGCGTAGGCAGGGGCACCTACAATGAGCAGTTCTTC.

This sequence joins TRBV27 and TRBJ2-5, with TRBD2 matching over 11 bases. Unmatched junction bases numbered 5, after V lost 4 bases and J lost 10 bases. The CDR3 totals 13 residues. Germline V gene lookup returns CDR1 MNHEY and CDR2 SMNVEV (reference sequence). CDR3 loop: CASSWELAGDQYF. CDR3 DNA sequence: TGTGCCAGCAGTTGGGAACTAGCGGGGGACCAGTACTTC.

CDR3 DNA: TGTGCCAGCAGCTCGATGCCAAAGCGGGGGGGCCAACTTGATGAGCAGTTCTTC. Protein: CASSSMPKRGGQLDEQFF. The V call is TRBV7-6, the J call TRBJ2-1, with TRBD2 matching over 10 bases. V trimming: 4 bases; J trimming: 8 bases; junction bases outside the gene matches: 17. The CDR3 spans 18 residues. CDR1 is SGHVS, CDR2 FNYEAQ, per germline.

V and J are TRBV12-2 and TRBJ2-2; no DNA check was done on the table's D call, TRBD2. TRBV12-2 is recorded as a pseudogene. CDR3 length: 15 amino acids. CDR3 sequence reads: CASRLRSGSTGELFF. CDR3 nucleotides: TGTGCAAGTCGCCTCAGAAGCGGGTCCACCGGGGAGCTGTTTTTT.

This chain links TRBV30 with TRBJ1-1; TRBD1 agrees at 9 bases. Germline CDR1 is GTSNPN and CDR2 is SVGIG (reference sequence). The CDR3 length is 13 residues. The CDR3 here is CAGGDRARGEAFF. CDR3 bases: TGTGCGGGAGGGGACAGGGCTCGAGGTGAAGCTTTCTTT.

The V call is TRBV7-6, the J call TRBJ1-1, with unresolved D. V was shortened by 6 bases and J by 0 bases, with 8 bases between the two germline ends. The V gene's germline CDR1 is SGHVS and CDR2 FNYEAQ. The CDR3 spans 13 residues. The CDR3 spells CASSVTVNTEAFF. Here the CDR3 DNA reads TGTGCCAGCAGTGTAACAGTGAACACTGAAGCTTTCTTT.

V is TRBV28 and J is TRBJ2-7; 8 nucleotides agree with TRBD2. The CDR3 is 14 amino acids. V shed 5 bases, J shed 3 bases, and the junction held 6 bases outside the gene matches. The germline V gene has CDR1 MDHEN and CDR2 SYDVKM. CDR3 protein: CASSLSGSRYEQYF. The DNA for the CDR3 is TGTGCCAGCAGTCTGAGCGGGAGCCGCTACGAGCAGTACTTC.

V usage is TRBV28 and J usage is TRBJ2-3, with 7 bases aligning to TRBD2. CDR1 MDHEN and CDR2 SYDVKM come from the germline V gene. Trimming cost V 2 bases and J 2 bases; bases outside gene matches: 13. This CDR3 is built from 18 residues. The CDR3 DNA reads TGTGCCAGCAGTTTACCGTTGGGGGGGAGACCTATCACAGATACGCAGTATTTT. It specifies CASSLPLGGRPITDTQYF.

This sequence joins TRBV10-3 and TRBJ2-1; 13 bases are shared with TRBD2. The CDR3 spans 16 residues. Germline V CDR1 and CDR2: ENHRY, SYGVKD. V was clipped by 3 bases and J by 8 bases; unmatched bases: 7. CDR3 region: CAISDQTSGGAYEQFF. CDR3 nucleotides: TGTGCCATCAGTGATCAAACTAGCGGGGGGGCCTATGAGCAGTTCTTC.

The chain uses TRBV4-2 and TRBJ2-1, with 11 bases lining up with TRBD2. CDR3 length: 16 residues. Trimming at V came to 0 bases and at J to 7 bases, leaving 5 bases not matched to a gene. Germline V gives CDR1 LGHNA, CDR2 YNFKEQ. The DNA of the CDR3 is TGTGCCAGCAGCCAAGATGTAGCGGGGGGGCGGAATGAGCAGTTCTTC. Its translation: CASSQDVAGGRNEQFF.

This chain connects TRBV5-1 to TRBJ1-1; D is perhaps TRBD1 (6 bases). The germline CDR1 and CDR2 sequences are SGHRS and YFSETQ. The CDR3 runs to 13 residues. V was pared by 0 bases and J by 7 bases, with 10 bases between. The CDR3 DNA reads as TGCGCCAGCAGCTTGGGTACAGGGCTTGAAGCTTTCTTT. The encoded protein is CASSLGTGLEAFF.

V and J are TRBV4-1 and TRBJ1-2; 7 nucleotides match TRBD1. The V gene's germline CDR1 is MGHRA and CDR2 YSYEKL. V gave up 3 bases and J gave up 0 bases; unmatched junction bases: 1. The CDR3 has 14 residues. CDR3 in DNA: TGCGCCAGCAGCCAGGACAGGACTAACTATGGCTACACCTTC. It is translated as CASSQDRTNYGYTF.

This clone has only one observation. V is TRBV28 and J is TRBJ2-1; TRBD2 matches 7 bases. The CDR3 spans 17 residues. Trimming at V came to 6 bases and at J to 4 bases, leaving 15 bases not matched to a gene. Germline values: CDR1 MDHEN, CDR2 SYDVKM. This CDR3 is CASSSGASPDVYNEQFF. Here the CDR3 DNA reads TGTGCCAGCAGCAGCGGGGCATCACCCGACGTTTACAATGAGCAGTTCTTC.

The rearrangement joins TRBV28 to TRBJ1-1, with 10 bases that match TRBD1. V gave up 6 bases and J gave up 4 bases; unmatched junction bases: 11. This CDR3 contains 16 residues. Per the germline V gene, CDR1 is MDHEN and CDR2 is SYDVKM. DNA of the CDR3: TGTGCCAGCAGATCCTCCGGGACAGGGGCTCCCACTGAAGCTTTCTTT. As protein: CASRSSGTGAPTEAFF.

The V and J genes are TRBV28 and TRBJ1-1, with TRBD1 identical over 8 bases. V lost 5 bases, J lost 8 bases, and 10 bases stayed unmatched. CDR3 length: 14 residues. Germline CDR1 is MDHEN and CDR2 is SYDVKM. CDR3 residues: CASSPGTGIPEAFF. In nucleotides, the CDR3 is TGTGCCAGCAGTCCCGGGACAGGCATACCCGAAGCTTTCTTT. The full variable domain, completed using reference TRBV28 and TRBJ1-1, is DVKVTQSSRYLVKRTGEKVFLECVQDMDHENMFWYRQDPGLGLRLIYFSYDVKMKEKGDIPEGYSVSREKKERFSLILESASTNQTSMYLCASSPGTGIPEAFFGQGTRLTVV.

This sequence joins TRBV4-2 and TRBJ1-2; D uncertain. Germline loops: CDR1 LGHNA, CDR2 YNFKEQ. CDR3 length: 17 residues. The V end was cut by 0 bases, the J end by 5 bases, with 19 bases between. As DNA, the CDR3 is TGTGCCAGCAGCCAAGATGCGGGCGGAGGGCCGCTATATGGCTACACCTTC. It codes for CASSQDAGGGPLYGYTF.

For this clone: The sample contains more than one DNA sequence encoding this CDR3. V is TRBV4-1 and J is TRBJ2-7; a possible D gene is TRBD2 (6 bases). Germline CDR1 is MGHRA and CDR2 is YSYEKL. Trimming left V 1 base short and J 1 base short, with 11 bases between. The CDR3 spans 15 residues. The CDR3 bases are TGCGCCAGCAGCCAAGGCCGGGACTCTTCCTACGAGCAGTACTTC. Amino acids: CASSQGRDSSYEQYF.

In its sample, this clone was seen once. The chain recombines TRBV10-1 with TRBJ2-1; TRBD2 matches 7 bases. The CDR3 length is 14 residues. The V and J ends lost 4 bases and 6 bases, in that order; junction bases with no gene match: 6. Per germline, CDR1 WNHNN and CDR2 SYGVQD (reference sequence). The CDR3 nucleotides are TGCGCCAGCAGTGTTTACGCGGGAGCCAATGAGCAGTTCTTC. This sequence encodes CASSVYAGANEQFF.

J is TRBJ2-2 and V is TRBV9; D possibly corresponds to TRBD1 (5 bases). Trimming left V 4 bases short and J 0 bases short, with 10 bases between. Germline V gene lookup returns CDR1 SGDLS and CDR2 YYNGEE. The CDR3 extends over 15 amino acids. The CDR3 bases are TGTGCCAGCAGCCCAAGGACAACGAACACCGGGGAGCTGTTTTTT. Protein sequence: CASSPRTTNTGELFF.

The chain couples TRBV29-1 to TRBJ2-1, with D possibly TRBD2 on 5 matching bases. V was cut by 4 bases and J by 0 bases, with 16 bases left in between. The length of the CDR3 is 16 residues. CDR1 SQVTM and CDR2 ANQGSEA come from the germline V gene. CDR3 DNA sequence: TGCAGCGTTGGGGCCCTAGCTGTGAGCTCCTACAATGAGCAGTTCTTC. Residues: CSVGALAVSSYNEQFF.

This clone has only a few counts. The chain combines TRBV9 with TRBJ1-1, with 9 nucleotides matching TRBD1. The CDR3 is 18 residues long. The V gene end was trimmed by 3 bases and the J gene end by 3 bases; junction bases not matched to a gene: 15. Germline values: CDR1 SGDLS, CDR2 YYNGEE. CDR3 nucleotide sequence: TGTGCCAGCAGCGGAGGGGACAGGGAGTTTGGCAGGCACACTGAAGCTTTCTTT. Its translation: CASSGGDREFGRHTEAFF.

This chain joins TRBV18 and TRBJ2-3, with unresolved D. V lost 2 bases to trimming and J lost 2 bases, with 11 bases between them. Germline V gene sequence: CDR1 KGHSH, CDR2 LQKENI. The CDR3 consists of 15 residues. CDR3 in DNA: TGTGCCAGCTCACCATTCTCACAGCTCACAGATACGCAGTATTTT. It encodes CASSPFSQLTDTQYF.

The CDR3 DNA is TGTGCCATCAGTGAGTCGGGGCTTTTCAGCGGAAACACCATATATTTT. This codes for CAISESGLFSGNTIYF. The chain is built from TRBV10-3 and TRBJ1-3; a weak D match, TRBD1 (5 bases). CDR1 ENHRY and CDR2 SYGVKD come from the germline V gene. V was shortened by 0 bases and J by 4 bases, with 13 bases between the two germline ends. The CDR3 has 16 amino acids.

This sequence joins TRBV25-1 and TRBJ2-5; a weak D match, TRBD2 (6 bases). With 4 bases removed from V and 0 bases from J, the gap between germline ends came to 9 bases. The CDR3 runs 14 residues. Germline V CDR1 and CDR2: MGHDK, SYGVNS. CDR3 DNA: TGTGCCAGCAGTGGGGCGGGGAACCAAGAGACCCAGTACTTC. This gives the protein CASSGAGNQETQYF.

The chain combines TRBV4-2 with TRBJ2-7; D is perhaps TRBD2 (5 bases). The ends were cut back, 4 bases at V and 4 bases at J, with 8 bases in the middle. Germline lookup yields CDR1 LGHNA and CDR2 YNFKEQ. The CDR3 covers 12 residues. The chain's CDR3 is CASSPTGYEQYF. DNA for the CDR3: TGTGCCAGCAGCCCGACGGGGTACGAGCAGTACTTC.

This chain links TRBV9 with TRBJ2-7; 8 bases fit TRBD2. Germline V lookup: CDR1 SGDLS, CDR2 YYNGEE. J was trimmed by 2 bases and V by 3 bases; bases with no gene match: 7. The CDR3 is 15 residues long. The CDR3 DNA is TGTGCCAGCAGCGCAGCGGGAGCTCAAGCCTACGAGCAGTACTTC. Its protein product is CASSAAGAQAYEQYF.

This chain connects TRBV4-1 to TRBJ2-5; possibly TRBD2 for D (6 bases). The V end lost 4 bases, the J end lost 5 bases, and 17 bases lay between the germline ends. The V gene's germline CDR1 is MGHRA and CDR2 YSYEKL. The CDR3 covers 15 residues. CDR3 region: CASSLLGREVETQYF. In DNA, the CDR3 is TGCGCCAGCAGCCTCCTGGGGCGGGAAGTCGAGACCCAGTACTTC.

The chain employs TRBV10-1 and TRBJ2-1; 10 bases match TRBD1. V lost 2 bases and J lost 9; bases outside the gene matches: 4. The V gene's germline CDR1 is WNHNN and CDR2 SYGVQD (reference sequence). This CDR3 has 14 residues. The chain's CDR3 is CASSELGQGSEQFF. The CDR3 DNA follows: TGCGCCAGCAGTGAGCTGGGACAGGGGTCTGAGCAGTTCTTC.

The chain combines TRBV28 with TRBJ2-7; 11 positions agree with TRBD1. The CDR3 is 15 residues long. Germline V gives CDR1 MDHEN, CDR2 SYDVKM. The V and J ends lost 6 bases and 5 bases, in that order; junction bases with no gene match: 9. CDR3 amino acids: CASSSGTGGRNEQYF. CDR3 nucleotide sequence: TGTGCCAGCAGCTCGGGGACAGGGGGTCGGAACGAGCAGTACTTC.

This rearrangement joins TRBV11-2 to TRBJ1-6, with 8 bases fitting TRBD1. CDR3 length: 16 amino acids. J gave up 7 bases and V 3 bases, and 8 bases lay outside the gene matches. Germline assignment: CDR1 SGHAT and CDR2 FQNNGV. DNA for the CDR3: TGTGCCAGCAGCTTCCTTTCAACAGGGGGGAATTCACCCCTCCACTTT. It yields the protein CASSFLSTGGNSPLHF.